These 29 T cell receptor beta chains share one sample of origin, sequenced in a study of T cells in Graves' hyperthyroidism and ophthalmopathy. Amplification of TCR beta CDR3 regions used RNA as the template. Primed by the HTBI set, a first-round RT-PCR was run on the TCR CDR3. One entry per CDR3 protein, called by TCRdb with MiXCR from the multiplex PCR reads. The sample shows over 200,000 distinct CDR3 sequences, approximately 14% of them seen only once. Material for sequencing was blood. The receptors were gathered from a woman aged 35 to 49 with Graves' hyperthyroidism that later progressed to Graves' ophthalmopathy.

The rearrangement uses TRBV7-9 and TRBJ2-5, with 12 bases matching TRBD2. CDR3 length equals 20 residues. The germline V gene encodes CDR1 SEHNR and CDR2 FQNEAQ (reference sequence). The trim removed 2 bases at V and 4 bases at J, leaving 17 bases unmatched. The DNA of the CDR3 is TGTGCCAGCAGCTTACGGAGACTAGCGGGAGAAGTCCCCCCTCGAGAGACCCAGTACTTC. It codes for CASSLRRLAGEVPPRETQYF.

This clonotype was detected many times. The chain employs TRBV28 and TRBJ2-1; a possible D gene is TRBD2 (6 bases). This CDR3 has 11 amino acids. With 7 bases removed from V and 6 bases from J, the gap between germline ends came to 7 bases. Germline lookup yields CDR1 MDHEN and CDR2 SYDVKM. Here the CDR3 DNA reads TGTGCCAGCATGGGGGGCAATGAGCAGTTCTTC. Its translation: CASMGGNEQFF.

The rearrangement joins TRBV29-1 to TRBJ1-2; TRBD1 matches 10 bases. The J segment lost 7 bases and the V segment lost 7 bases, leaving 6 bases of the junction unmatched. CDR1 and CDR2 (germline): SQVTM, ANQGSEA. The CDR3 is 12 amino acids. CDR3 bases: TGCAGCGGCGGGGACAGGGGAAGTGGCTACACCTTC. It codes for CSGGDRGSGYTF.

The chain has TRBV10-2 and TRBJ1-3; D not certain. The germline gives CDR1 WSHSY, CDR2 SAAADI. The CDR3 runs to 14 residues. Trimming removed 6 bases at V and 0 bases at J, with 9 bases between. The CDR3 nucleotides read TGCGCCAGCAGAGAAGGGTACTCTGGAAACACCATATATTTT. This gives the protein CASREGYSGNTIYF.

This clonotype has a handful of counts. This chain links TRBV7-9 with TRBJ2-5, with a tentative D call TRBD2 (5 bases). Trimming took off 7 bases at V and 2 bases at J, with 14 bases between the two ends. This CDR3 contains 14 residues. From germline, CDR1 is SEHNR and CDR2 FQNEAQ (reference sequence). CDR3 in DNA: TGTGCCAGCATGTCGCCGGGATCTCAAGAGACCCAGTACTTC. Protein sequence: CASMSPGSQETQYF.

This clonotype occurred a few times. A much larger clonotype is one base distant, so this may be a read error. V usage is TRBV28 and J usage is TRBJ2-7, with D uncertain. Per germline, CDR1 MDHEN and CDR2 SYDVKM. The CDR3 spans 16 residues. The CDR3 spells CASSLTRLRDSYGQYF. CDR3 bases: TGTGCCAGCAGTTTAACTCGGTTAAGGGATTCCTACGGGCAGTACTTC. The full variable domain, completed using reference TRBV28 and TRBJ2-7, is DVKVTQSSRYLVKRTGEKVFLECVQDMDHENMFWYRQDPGLGLRLIYFSYDVKMKEKGDIPEGYSVSREKKERFSLILESASTNQTSMYLCASSLTRLRDSYGQYFGPGTRLTVT.

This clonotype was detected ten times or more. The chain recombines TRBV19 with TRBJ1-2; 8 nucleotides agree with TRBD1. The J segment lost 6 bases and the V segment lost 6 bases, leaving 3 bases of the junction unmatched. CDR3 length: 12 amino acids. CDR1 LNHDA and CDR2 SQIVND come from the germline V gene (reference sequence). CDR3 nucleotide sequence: TGTGCCAGTAGCCAGGGGGCTGATGGCTACACCTTC. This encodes CASSQGADGYTF.

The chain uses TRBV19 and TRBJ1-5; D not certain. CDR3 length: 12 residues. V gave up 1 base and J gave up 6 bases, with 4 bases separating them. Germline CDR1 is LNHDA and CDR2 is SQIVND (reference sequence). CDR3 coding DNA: TGTGCCAGTAGTATAGGGGCTCAGCCCCAGCATTTT. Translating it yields CASSIGAQPQHF.

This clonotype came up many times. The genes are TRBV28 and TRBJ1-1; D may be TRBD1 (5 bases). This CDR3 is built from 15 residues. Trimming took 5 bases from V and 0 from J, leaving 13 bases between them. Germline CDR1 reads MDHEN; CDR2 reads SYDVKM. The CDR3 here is CASSLVGVMNTEAFF. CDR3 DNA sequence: TGTGCCAGCAGTCTTGTGGGGGTCATGAACACTGAAGCTTTCTTT.

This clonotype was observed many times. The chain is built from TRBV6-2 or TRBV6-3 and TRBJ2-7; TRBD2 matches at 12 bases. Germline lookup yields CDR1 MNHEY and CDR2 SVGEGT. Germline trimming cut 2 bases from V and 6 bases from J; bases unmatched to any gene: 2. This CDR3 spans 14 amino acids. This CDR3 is CASSYPGLAGEQYF. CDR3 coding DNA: TGTGCCAGCAGTTACCCGGGACTAGCGGGCGAGCAGTACTTC.

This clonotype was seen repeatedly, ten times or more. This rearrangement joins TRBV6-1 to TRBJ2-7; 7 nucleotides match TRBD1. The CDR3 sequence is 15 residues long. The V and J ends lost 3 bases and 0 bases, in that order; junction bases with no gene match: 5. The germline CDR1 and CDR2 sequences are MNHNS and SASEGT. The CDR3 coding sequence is TGTGCCAGCAGTGAGGGACAGTCTTTCTCCTACGAGCAGTACTTC. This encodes CASSEGQSFSYEQYF.

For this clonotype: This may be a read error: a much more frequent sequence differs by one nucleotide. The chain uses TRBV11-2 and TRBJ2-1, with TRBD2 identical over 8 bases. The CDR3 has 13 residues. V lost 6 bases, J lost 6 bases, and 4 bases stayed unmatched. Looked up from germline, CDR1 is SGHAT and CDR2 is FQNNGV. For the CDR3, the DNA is TGTGCCAGCAGACCGGGGGGGATCAATGAGCAGTTCTTC. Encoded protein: CASRPGGINEQFF. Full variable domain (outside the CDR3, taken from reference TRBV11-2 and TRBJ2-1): EAGVAQSPRYKIIEKRQSVAFWCNPISGHATLYWYQQILGQGPKLLIQFQNNGVVDDSQLPKDRFSAERLKGVDSTLKIQPAKLEDSAVYLCASRPGGINEQFFGPGTRLTVL.

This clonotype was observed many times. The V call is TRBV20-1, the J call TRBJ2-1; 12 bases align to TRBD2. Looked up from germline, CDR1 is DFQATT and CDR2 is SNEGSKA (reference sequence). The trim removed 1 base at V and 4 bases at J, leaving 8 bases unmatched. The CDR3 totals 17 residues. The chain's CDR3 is CSARVLAGGRKYNEQFF. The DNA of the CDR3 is TGCAGTGCTAGAGTACTAGCGGGAGGAAGGAAGTACAATGAGCAGTTCTTC.

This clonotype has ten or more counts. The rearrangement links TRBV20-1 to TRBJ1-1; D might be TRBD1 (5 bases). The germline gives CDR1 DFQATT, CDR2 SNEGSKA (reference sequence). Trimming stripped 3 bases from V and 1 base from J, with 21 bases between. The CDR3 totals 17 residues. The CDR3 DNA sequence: TGCAGTGCTAGGATCCCACGGATCGCGGGACGGAACACTGAAGCTTTCTTT. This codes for CSARIPRIAGRNTEAFF.

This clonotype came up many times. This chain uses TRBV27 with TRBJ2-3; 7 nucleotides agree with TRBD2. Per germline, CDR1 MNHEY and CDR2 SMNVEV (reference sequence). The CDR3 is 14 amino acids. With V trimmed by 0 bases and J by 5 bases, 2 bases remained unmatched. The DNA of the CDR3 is TGTGCCAGCAGTTTATCCCTAGCGGAAGATACGCAGTATTTT. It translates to CASSLSLAEDTQYF.

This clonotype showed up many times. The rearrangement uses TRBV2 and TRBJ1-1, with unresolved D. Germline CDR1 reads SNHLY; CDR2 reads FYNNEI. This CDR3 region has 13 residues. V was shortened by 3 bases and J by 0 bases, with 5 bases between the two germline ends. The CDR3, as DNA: TGTGCCAGCAGTGATAATCTGAACACTGAAGCTTTCTTT. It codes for CASSDNLNTEAFF.

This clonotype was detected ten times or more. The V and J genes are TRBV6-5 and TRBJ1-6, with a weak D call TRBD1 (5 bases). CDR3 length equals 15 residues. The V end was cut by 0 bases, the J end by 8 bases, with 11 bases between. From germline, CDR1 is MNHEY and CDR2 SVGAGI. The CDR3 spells CASSYSRQGDSPLHF. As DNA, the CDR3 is TGTGCCAGCAGTTACTCGCGGCAGGGTGATTCACCCCTCCACTTT.

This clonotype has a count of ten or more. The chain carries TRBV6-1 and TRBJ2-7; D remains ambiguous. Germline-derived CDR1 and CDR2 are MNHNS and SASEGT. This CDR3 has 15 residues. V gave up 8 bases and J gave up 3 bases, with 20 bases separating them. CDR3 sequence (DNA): TGTGCCAGCCCAAAGCTCGACCACGAAAACTACGAGCAGTACTTC. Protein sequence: CASPKLDHENYEQYF.

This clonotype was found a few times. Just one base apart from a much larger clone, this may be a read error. The CDR3 DNA reads as TGTGCCAGCTGGGGACTCCTGAAGGCCGGGGAGCTGTCTTTT. The encoded protein is CASWGLLKAGELSF. V is TRBV2 and J is TRBJ2-2, with a weak D call TRBD2 (6 bases). The CDR3 consists of 14 residues. Per the germline V gene, CDR1 is SNHLY and CDR2 is FYNNEI.

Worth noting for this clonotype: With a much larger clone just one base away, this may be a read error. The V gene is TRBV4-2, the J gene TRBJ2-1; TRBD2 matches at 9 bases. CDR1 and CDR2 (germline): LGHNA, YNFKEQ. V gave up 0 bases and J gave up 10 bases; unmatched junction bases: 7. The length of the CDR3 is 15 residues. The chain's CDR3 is CASSQEQGTSNEQFF. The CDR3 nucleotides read TGTGCCAGCAGCCAAGAGCAGGGGACTAGCAACGAGCAGTTCTTC.

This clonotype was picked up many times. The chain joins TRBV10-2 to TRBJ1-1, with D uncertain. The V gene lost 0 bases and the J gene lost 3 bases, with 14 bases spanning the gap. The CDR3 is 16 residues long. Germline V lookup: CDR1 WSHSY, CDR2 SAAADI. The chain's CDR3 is CASSESAPTGDTEAFF. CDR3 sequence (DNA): TGCGCCAGCAGTGAGTCGGCCCCGACCGGGGACACTGAAGCTTTCTTT.

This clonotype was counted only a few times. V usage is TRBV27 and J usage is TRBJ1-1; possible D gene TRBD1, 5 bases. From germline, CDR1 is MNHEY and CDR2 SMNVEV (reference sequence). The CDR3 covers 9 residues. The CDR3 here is CAPGAEAFF. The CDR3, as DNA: TGTGCTCCGGGGGCTGAAGCTTTCTTT.

For the CDR3, the DNA is TGTGCCAGCAGCCCTAGTCGGGGGGCACCCGGGGAGCTGTTTTTT. Protein: CASSPSRGAPGELFF. The V call is TRBV6-1, the J call TRBJ2-2, with D possibly matching TRBD2 (7 bases). The CDR3 loop spans 15 amino acids. Germline lookup yields CDR1 MNHNS and CDR2 SASEGT. Trimming cost V 6 bases and J 6 bases, with 17 bases left between them.

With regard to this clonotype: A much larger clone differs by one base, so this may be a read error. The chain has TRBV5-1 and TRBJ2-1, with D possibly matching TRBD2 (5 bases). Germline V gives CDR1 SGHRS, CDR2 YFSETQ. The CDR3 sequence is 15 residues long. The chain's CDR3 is CATSGRESSYNEQFF. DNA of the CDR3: TGCGCCACCAGCGGAAGGGAGAGCTCCTACAATGAGCAGTTCTTC. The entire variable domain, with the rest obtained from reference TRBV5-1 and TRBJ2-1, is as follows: KAGVTQTPRYLIKTRGQQVTLSCSPISGHRSVSWYQQTPGQGLQFLFEYFSETQRNKGNFPGRFSGRQFSNSRSEMNVSTLELGDSALYLCATSGRESSYNEQFFGPGTRLTVL.

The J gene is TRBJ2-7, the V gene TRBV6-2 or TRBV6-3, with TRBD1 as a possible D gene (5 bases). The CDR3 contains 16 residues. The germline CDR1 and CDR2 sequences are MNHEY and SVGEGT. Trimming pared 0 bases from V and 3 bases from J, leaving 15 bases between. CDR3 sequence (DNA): TGTGCCAGCAGTTACTCTGACAGCGCCAAAGTCTACGAGCAGTACTTC. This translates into CASSYSDSAKVYEQYF.

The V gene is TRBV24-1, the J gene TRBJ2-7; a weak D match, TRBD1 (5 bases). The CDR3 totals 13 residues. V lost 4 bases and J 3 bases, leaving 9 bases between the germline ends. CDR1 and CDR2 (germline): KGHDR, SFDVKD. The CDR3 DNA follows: TGTGCCACCAGTGACTCGGACAACTACGAGCAGTACTTC. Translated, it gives CATSDSDNYEQYF.

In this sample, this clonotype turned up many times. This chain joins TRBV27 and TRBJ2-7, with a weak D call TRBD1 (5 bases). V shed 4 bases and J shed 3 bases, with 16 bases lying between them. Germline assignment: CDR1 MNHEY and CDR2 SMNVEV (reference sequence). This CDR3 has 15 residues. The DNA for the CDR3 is TGTGCCAGCAGTTCAATAGCCACAGGATTCTACGAGCAGTACTTC. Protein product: CASSSIATGFYEQYF.

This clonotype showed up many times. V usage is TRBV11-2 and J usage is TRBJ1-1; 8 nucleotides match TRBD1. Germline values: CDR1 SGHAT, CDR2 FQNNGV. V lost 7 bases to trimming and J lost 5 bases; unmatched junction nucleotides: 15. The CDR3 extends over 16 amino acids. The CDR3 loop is CASTKPGRGRRTEAFF. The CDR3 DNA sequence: TGTGCCAGCACCAAACCCGGCAGGGGGCGAAGGACTGAAGCTTTCTTT.

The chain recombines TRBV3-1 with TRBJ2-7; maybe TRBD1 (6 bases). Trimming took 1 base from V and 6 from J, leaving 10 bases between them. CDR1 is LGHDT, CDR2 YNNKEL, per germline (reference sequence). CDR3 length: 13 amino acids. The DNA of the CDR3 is TGTGCCAGCAGCCAAGGGGACACCGGCGAGCAGTACTTC. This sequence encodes CASSQGDTGEQYF.